The TCR beta chain under discussion was sequenced for a study of cytomegalovirus exposure and HLA in healthy donors. With regard to this clone: Antigen unknown.

PCR used 60 Vbeta primers and 13 Jbeta primers. The table came from immunoSEQ multiplex PCR; TCRdb's copy has only in-frame clones and leaves some out. The table shows 200,000 to 250,000 clones, with more than 80% occurring only once. Study-wide results and caveats: Later analysis associated a missense DCLRE1C variant with TCR beta V- and J-gene trimming.

The CDR3 has 14 residues. Losses at the gene ends were 5 bases for V and 4 bases for J; bases not matched to a gene: 6. CDR1 and CDR2 (germline): MNHEY, SVGAGI. Source material: PBMCs. V and J are TRBV6-5 and TRBJ2-5; 8 bases map to TRBD2. This TCR derives from a man aged 30 to 45 in good health and CMV-seronegative. CDR3 bases: TGTGCCAGCAGTGAGCGGGGGCGTGTAGAGACCCAGTACTTC. It codes for CASSERGRVETQYF.